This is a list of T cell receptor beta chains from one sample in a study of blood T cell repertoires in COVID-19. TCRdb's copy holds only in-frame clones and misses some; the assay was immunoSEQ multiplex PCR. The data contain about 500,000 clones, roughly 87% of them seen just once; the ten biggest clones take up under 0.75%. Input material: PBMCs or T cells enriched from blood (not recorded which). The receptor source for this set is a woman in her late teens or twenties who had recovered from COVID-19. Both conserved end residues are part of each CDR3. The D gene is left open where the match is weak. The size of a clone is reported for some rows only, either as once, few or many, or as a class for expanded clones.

cdr3_aa: CASSLVIGGQYQETQYF; cdr3_nt: TGTGCCAGCAGCTTGGTTATCGGGGGACAGTACCAAGAGACCCAGTACTTC; j_call: TRBJ2-5; v_call: TRBV5-6; d_call: NA; clone_size: NA
cdr3_aa: CASSPSYGDRIYGYTF; cdr3_nt: TGTGCCAGCAGCCCGTCATACGGGGACAGAATCTATGGCTACACCTTC; j_call: TRBJ1-2; v_call: TRBV9; d_call: TRBD1; clone_size: NA
cdr3_aa: CASSYLGGNTDTQYF; cdr3_nt: TGTGCCAGCAGTTATCTCGGCGGAAACACAGATACGCAGTATTTT; j_call: TRBJ2-3; v_call: TRBV6-5; d_call: NA; clone_size: NA
cdr3_aa: CASTLSRTTTEAFF; cdr3_nt: TGTGCCAGCACCCTCTCGAGGACTACCACTGAAGCTTTCTTT; j_call: TRBJ1-1; v_call: TRBV28; d_call: NA; clone_size: few
cdr3_aa: CASSPGLPNEQFF; cdr3_nt: TGTGCCAGCAGCCCGGGACTCCCTAATGAGCAGTTCTTC; j_call: TRBJ2-1; v_call: TRBV7-7; d_call: NA; clone_size: NA
cdr3_aa: CASSLEFTGGRNQPQHF; cdr3_nt: TGTGCCAGCAGCTTAGAGTTCACAGGGGGCAGAAATCAGCCCCAGCATTTT; j_call: TRBJ1-5; v_call: TRBV11-2; d_call: TRBD1; clone_size: NA
cdr3_aa: CASSLETGGEGYTF; cdr3_nt: TGTGCCAGCAGCTTGGAGACAGGGGGCGAGGGCTACACCTTC; j_call: TRBJ1-2; v_call: TRBV5-4; d_call: TRBD1; clone_size: NA
cdr3_aa: CASSLLGATEKLFF; cdr3_nt: TGTGCCAGCAGCTTATTGGGGGCCACTGAAAAACTGTTTTTT; j_call: TRBJ1-4; v_call: TRBV7-9; d_call: NA; clone_size: NA
cdr3_aa: CASSQMNGGSGNTIYF; cdr3_nt: TGTGCCAGCAGCCAGATGAACGGCGGCTCTGGAAACACCATATATTTT; j_call: TRBJ1-3; v_call: TRBV7-9; d_call: NA; clone_size: NA
cdr3_aa: CASRNMTGRNYGYTF; cdr3_nt: TGCGCCAGCAGGAATATGACAGGGAGAAACTATGGCTACACCTTC; j_call: TRBJ1-2; v_call: TRBV5-1; d_call: TRBD1; clone_size: NA